Below, one T cell receptor beta chain is given with its context. Its antigen remains unknown. Profiling relied on immunoSEQ multiplex PCR, and the TCRdb table lists in-frame clones only, not all of them. The sample includes tens of thousands of clones, roughly 87% of them seen just once. This entry comes from a study of a mutant IDH1 vaccine in newly diagnosed glioma. On the study more broadly: Eight vaccinations were given in weeks 1, 3, 5, 7, 11, 15, 19 and 23. Treated patients had a mean age of roughly 44 years and a sex split that was around 60% male and 37.5% female. Before enrollment, patients got radiotherapy alone, temozolomide alone, or mostly the combination.

From germline, CDR1 is SGDLS and CDR2 YYNGEE. The CDR3 covers 19 residues. The V gene lost 0 bases and the J gene lost 4 bases, with 22 bases spanning the gap. Time point specified: week 5, during vaccination. Mutant IDH1 20-mer peptide, at 300 ug, made up each vaccine dose, with topical imiquimod. V and J are TRBV9 and TRBJ2-2, with D perhaps matching TRBD1 (6 bases). The receptor was isolated from a woman aged 40 to 49 with glioma. Some clones in this sample may be carry-over from other donors' samples. Specimen: peripheral blood mononuclear cells (PBMCs), collected from a glioma patient whose treatment included an IDH1 peptide vaccine. The CDR3, as DNA: TGTGCCAGCAGCGTAGCTTTAGGGGGAGTAAAAGGATTCACCGGGGAGCTGTTTTTT. Amino acids: CASSVALGGVKGFTGELFF.